This T cell receptor (beta chain) was recorded in a study of coeliac disease (dated by TCRdb to between 2021 and 2023). Regarding the complete study: High-resolution HLA typing was unavailable, so biased TRBV7-2 usage was queried as a proof of principle. Next-generation sequencing of rearranged TRB and TRG CDR3 regions was applied to small intestinal lymphocyte fractions from coeliac and non-coeliac patients. The study was aimed at characterising TR repertoires of small intestinal T cells in active, refractory type I and gluten-free-diet-treated coeliac disease. A total of some 30 patients took part in the full study: approximately 22 had serologically confirmed coeliac disease and 8 were controls with non-small intestinal disorders. TRB sequencing was successfully performed on samples from fewer than 35 subjects, among which under 25 paired bulk unsorted intraepithelial and lamina propria cell samples were included. Overall study outcomes, separate from this receptor: For the most part, TRB repertoires were private, with most amino acid sequences found in only one sample, and V-gene usage showed no significant difference across disease groups. The authors judged the approach to be unsuitable for unbiased detection of gliadin-specific T cells, because gliadin-specific T cells are scarce and rarely shared between patients. High-purity fractions were not obtained when intraepithelial cells were separated from lamina propria cells, so cross-contamination between compartments was possible. TRB and TRG repertoires of active coeliac intraepithelial and lamina propria samples showed lower clonality than controls, suggesting recruitment of diverse T cells. Published gliadin-specific TRB sequences appeared in 9 of 18 coeliac lamina propria samples but only 1 of 6 controls.

Unmatched junction bases come to 6, with V trimmed by 3 bases and J by 3 bases. The germline V gene specifies SGHRS as CDR1 and YFSETQ as CDR2. The CDR3 holds 15 amino acids from the cysteine to the phenylalanine. Kept here is only the CDR3 DNA, which spans 45 bases and is read in frame from base 1. The receptor library was made with the immunoSEQ multiplex PCR assay. The TR loci were subjected to amplification by multiplexed PCR, for which V gene segments served as targets of the forward primers and J gene segments as targets of the reverse primers. The Illumina HiSeq System was used to sequence the amplified CDR3 regions. The study's processing was this. To strip out PCR and sequencing errors and collapse the data into unique sequences, a nearest-neighbour algorithm merged closely related reads. Two measures summarised the repertoires: clonality, and T cell density, defined as TR molecules per amount of genomic DNA input. Public TRs were defined as CDR3 amino acid sequences in at least 80% of unsorted samples, then tested for differential abundance between coeliac and control samples. Each lamina propria sample was queried against a list of about 200 published gliadin-specific TRB sequences. Kruskal-Wallis tests followed by Dunn post-tests were used to test for differences in clonality and density between disease groups. As stored in TCRdb, this immuneACCESS dataset retains in-frame rearrangements with V and J assigned. A fraction of the clones does not appear; measured against another copy, unresolved V genes explain less than half of the discrepancy, and the remainder lacks a known reason. The DNA gave D and trimming, while V, J and clone size come from that table. This sample has about 4,000 clones in its table, and 64% of those were observed once. The ten top clones hold 23% of the sample.

With regard to this clone: Its antigen is still unknown. Base quality data are lacking; no much larger clone is found one base away.

Cells were frozen in aliquots of 500,000 in DMSO/FBS in liquid nitrogen, and a single aliquot from each fraction was used for sequencing. Every one of the 30 patients in the study had endoscopy and a small intestinal biopsy. Lamina propria cells were released by collagenase digestion of the biopsy tissue left over after intraepithelial cell isolation. Genomic DNA was extracted from frozen unsorted cell fractions using the Qiagen DNeasy blood extraction kit. The material sequenced was lymphocytes from the gut lamina propria. The cell subset or site label, read with the paper, signifies: lamina propria cell (LPC) fraction of small intestinal biopsy. The sequence was collected from a woman under 40 without celiac disease. The sequence links TRBV5-1 to TRBJ2-1, and 7 bases in between align with TRBD2. The sequenced DNA is TGCGCCAGCAGCTCGTCTAGCGGAGACTACAATGAGCAGTTCTTC. Its amino acids are CASSSSSGDYNEQFF.